This T cell receptor beta chain was documented in a study of T-cell memory formation after mild COVID-19. TCRdb processed the 5' RACE reads anew with MiXCR; each CDR3 protein has one entry. The data show approximately 260,000 distinct CDR3 sequences, about a sixth seen once. This clonotype has just a few counts. Antigen: not known. The study, taken as a whole, reports: Mainly in CM and EM were contracting CD4+ clones; CD8+ were in EMRA. Day 15 to 85 contracting clones showed balanced CD4/CD8; later expanders leaned CD4+. Clonal second-wave expansions that peaked on day 37 had unconfirmed SARS-CoV-2 specificity.

Trimming cost V 5 bases and J 9 bases, with 23 bases left between them. This CDR3 has 15 residues. Germline V gives CDR1 LNHDA, CDR2 SQIVND (reference sequence). The sequenced sample consisted of PBMCs or a T cell subset sorted from them (not recorded which). The source is a man in his late teens or twenties who had mild COVID-19 (a few samples of this study predate the infection). Cell type and time point are not known. V and J are TRBV19 and TRBJ2-7, with D unresolved. The CDR3: CASSPQAWTAEVQYF. The CDR3, as DNA: TGTGCCAGTAGTCCTCAAGCCTGGACGGCCGAGGTGCAGTACTTC.